This T cell receptor beta chain was sequenced for a study of shared clonotypes between healthy human individuals. Profiled with immunoSEQ multiplex PCR; TCRdb holds only in-frame clones, not every one. The table records approximately 2.5 million clones, under 95% of them present only once. The germline CDR1 and CDR2 sequences are SQVTM and ANQGSEA. The CDR3 is 16 amino acids. This sequence was found in a man aged 18 to 29 in good health. Some clones in this sample may be carry-over from other donors' samples. Sequenced: naive CD4+ T cells from PBMCs. Subset specified: CD45RA+ positively selected. The chain combines TRBV29-1 with TRBJ2-5, with 9 bases that match TRBD1. The J call may not be correct, given that the DNA end is closer to TRBJ2-7. As DNA, the CDR3 is TGCAGCGTTGAAATATTTGGGTTGGGGACAGGGCACGAGCAGTACTTC. This translates into CSVEIFGLGTGHEQYF.